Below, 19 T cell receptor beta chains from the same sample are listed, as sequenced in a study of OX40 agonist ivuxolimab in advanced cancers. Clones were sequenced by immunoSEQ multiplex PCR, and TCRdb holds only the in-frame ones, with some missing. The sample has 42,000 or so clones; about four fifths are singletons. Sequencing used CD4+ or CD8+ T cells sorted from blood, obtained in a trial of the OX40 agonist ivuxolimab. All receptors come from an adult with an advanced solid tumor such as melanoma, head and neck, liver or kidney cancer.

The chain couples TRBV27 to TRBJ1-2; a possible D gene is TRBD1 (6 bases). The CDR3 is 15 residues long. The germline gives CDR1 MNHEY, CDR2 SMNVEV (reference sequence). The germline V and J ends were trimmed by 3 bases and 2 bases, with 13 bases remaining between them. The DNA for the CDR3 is TGTGCCAGCAGTTTTTCTGGGGGCGGGAACTATGGCTACACCTTC. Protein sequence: CASSFSGGGNYGYTF.

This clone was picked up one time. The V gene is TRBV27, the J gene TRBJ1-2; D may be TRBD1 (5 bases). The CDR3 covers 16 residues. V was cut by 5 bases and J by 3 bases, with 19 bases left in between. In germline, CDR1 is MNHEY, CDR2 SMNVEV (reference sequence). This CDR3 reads CASSIVGGTSHYGYTF. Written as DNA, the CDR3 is TGTGCCAGCAGTATCGTAGGAGGGACCTCGCACTATGGCTACACCTTC.

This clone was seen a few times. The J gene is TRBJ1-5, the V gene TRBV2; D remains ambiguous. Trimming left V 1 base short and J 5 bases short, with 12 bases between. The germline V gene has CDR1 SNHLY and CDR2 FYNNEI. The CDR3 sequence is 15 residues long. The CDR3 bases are TGTGCCAGCAGTGAAGAGTCCGGGTTAGATCAGCCCCAGCATTTT. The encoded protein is CASSEESGLDQPQHF.

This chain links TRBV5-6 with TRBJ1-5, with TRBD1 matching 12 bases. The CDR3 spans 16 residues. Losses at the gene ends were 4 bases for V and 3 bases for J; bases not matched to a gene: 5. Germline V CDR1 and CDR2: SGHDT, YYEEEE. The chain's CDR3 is CASSRGTGGYNQPQHF. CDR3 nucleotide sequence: TGTGCCAGCAGCCGCGGGACAGGGGGCTACAATCAGCCCCAGCATTTT.

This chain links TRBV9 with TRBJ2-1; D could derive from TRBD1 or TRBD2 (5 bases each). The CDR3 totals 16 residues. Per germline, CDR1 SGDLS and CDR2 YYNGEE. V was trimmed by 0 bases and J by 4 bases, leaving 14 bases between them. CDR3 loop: CASSVVGDGTYNEQFF. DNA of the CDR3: TGTGCCAGCAGCGTAGTGGGGGACGGAACTTACAATGAGCAGTTCTTC.

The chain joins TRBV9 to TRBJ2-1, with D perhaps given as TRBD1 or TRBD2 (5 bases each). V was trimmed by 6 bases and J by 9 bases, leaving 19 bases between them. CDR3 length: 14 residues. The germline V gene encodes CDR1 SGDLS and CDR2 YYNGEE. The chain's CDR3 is CASTKTAFEGEQFF. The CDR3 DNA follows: TGTGCCAGCACCAAGACAGCCTTCGAGGGTGAGCAGTTCTTC.

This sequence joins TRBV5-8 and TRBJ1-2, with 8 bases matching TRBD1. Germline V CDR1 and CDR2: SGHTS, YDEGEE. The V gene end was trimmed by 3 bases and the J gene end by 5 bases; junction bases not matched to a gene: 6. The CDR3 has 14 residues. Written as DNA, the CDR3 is TGTGCCAGCAGCTATGGACAGGGTTGGTATGGCTACACCTTC. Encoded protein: CASSYGQGWYGYTF.

The CDR3 DNA reads TGTGCCAGCAGTTTAAGGCTAGCGGGAGTAGAGACCCAGTACTTC. As protein: CASSLRLAGVETQYF. The rearrangement links TRBV27 to TRBJ2-5, with 10 bases identical to TRBD2. With V trimmed by 2 bases and J by 4 bases, 4 bases remained unmatched. The CDR3 has 15 amino acids. Germline V CDR1 and CDR2: MNHEY, SMNVEV (reference sequence).

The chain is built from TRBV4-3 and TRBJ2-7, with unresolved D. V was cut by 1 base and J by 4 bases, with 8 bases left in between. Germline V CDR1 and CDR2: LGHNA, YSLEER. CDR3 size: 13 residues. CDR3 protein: CASSQGTGYEQYF. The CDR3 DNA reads TGCGCCAGCAGCCAAGGGACGGGTTACGAGCAGTACTTC.

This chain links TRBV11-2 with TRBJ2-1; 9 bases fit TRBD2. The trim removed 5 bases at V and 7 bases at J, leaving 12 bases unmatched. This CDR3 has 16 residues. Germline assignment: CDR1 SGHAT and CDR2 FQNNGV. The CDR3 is CASSNRREGRGNEQFF. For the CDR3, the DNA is TGTGCCAGCAGCAATAGGCGGGAGGGCCGGGGGAATGAGCAGTTCTTC.

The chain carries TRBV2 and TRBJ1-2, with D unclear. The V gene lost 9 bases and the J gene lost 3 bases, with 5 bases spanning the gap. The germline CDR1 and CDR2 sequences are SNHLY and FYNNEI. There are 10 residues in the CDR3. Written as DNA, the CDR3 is TGTGCCAGTAAATACTATGGCTACACCTTC. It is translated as CASKYYGYTF.

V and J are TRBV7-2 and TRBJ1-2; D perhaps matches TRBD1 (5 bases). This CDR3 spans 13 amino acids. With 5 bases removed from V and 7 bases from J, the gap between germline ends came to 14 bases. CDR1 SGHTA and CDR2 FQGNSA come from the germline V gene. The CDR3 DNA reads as TGTGCCAGCAGCCTAACAACTGGGGCTGGCTACACCTTC. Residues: CASSLTTGAGYTF.

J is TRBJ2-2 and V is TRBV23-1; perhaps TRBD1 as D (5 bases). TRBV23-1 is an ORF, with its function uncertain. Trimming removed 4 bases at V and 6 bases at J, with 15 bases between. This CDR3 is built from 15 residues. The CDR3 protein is CASSRPGKKAGELFF. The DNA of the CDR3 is TGCGCCAGCAGTCGCCCAGGGAAGAAGGCCGGGGAGCTGTTTTTT.

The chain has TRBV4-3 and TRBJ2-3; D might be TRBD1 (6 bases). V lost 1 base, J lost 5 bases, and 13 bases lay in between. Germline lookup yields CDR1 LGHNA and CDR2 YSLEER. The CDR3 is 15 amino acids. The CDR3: CASSQGTGRLDTQYF. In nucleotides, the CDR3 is TGCGCCAGCAGCCAAGGCACAGGGCGTTTAGATACGCAGTATTTT.

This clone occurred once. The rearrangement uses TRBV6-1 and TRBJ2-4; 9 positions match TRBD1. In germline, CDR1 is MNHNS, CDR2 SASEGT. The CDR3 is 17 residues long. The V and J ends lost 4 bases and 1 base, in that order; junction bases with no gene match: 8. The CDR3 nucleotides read TGTGCCAGCAGTGGTTCCGGGACAGGGCCGGCCAAAAACATTCAGTACTTC. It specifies CASSGSGTGPAKNIQYF.

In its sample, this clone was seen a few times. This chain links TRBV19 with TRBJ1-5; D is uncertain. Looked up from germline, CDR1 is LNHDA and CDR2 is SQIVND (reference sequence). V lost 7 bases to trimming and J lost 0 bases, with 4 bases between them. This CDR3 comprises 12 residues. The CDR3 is CASNPSNQPQHF. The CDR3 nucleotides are TGTGCCAGTAACCCTAGCAATCAGCCCCAGCATTTT.

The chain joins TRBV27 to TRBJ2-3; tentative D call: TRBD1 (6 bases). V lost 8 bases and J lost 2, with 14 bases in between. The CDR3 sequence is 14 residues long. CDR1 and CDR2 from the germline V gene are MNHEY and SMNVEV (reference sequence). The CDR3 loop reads CASGQGFSTDTQYF. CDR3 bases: TGTGCCAGCGGCCAGGGGTTTTCCACAGATACGCAGTATTTT.

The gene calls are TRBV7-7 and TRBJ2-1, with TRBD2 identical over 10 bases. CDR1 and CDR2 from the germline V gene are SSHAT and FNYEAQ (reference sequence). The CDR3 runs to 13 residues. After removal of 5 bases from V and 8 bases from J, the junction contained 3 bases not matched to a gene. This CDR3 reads CASSPGTSDEQFF. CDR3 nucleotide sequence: TGTGCCAGCAGCCCCGGGACTAGCGATGAGCAGTTCTTC.

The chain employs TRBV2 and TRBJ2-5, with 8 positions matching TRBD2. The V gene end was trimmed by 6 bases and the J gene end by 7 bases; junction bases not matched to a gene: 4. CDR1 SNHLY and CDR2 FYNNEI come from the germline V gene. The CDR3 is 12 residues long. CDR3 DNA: TGTGCCAGCAGAGGGCTAGCGGGGACCCAGTACTTC. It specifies CASRGLAGTQYF.